These T cell receptor beta chains were read from a single sample in a study of neurological immune-mediated disorders. TCRdb reprocessed the 5' RACE reads with MiXCR, giving one entry per CDR3 protein. This sample yields approximately 30,000 distinct CDR3 sequences, of which around a quarter are seen a single time; 25% to 30% belongs to the top ten. The specimen sequenced was CD4+ T cells from blood. These receptors were obtained from a man aged 50 to 60 with HTLV-1-associated myelopathy (HAM/TSP). Both conserved end residues are part of each CDR3. D genes are given only for firm matches. The size field is filled for only some rows; it gives once, few, many or a size class.

d_call: -
j_call: TRBJ2-5
v_call: TRBV27
clone_size: many
cdr3_aa: CASRGGLSGQYF
cdr3_nt: TGTGCCAGCAGGGGTGGTTTGTCGGGCCAGTACTTC

d_call: -
j_call: TRBJ2-3
v_call: TRBV5-4
clone_size: -
cdr3_aa: CASSRNPDRDTQYF
cdr3_nt: TGTGCCAGCAGCCGAAACCCTGACAGGGATACGCAGTATTTT

d_call: -
j_call: TRBJ2-6
v_call: TRBV4-2
clone_size: many
cdr3_aa: CASSLEGLGSGANVLTF
cdr3_nt: TGTGCCAGCAGCCTCGAGGGGTTGGGCTCTGGGGCCAACGTCCTGACTTTC

d_call: -
j_call: TRBJ2-7
v_call: TRBV12-3/TRBV12-4
clone_size: many
cdr3_aa: CASSWRVLNEQYF
cdr3_nt: TGTGCCAGCAGTTGGAGGGTTCTCAACGAGCAGTACTTC

d_call: TRBD1
j_call: TRBJ1-5
v_call: TRBV15
clone_size: many
cdr3_aa: CATSTQGAKHF
cdr3_nt: TGTGCCACCAGCACCCAGGGGGCGAAGCATTTT

d_call: -
j_call: TRBJ2-7
v_call: TRBV20-1
clone_size: many
cdr3_aa: CSARPLRRETYEQYF
cdr3_nt: TGCAGTGCTAGACCCCTCCGCCGGGAAACCTACGAGCAGTACTTC

d_call: -
j_call: TRBJ1-1
v_call: TRBV14
clone_size: many
cdr3_aa: CASSQGGGRNTEAFF
cdr3_nt: TGTGCCAGCAGCCAAGGGGGCGGCAGGAACACTGAAGCTTTCTTT

d_call: -
j_call: TRBJ2-1
v_call: TRBV2
clone_size: -
cdr3_aa: CASSPSSLREQFF
cdr3_nt: TGTGCCAGCAGTCCCTCTAGCCTCCGGGAGCAGTTCTTC

d_call: TRBD1
j_call: TRBJ1-1
v_call: TRBV20-1
clone_size: medium-sized
cdr3_aa: CSARGITGDAEAFF
cdr3_nt: TGCAGTGCTAGAGGGATAACAGGGGACGCTGAAGCTTTCTTT

d_call: TRBD1
j_call: TRBJ2-1
v_call: TRBV11-3
clone_size: many
cdr3_aa: CASSLLSGTAKFF
cdr3_nt: TGTGCCAGCAGCTTATTATCAGGGACAGCCAAGTTCTTC

d_call: TRBD1
j_call: TRBJ2-6
v_call: TRBV7-2
clone_size: few
cdr3_aa: CASTQRRQGAGANVLTF
cdr3_nt: TGTGCCAGCACCCAGAGGAGACAGGGGGCTGGGGCCAACGTCCTGACTTTC

d_call: TRBD1
j_call: TRBJ1-1
v_call: TRBV6-1
clone_size: many
cdr3_aa: CASSPDRGQAFF
cdr3_nt: TGTGCCAGCAGCCCAGACAGGGGGCAAGCTTTCTTT

d_call: -
j_call: TRBJ1-5
v_call: TRBV7-2
clone_size: -
cdr3_aa: CASSSSGGSYQPQHF
cdr3_nt: TGTGCCAGCAGCTCCTCGGGGGGGAGTTATCAGCCCCAGCATTTT

d_call: -
j_call: TRBJ1-5
v_call: TRBV5-1
clone_size: -
cdr3_aa: CASSLGGQPNQPQHF
cdr3_nt: TGCGCCAGCAGCTTGGGGGGACAACCTAATCAGCCCCAGCATTTT

d_call: -
j_call: TRBJ2-3
v_call: TRBV20-1
clone_size: many
cdr3_aa: CSAPTIDSYSTDTQYF
cdr3_nt: TGCAGTGCTCCTACCATAGACTCATACAGCACAGATACGCAGTATTTT

d_call: -
j_call: TRBJ2-1
v_call: TRBV7-2
clone_size: many
cdr3_aa: CASSLTGDEQFF
cdr3_nt: TGTGCCAGCAGCTTAACAGGCGATGAGCAGTTCTTC

d_call: -
j_call: TRBJ1-5
v_call: TRBV20-1
clone_size: many
cdr3_aa: CSARDWNIQLNQPQHF
cdr3_nt: TGCAGTGCTAGAGATTGGAACATACAGCTTAATCAGCCCCAGCATTTT

d_call: -
j_call: TRBJ1-2
v_call: TRBV5-6
clone_size: -
cdr3_aa: CASSLDQVANYGYTF
cdr3_nt: TGTGCCAGCAGCTTGGATCAGGTAGCTAACTATGGCTACACCTTC

d_call: TRBD2
j_call: TRBJ2-7
v_call: TRBV3-1
clone_size: many
cdr3_aa: CASSQRSGGSSYEQYF
cdr3_nt: TGTGCCAGCAGCCAACGCAGCGGGGGGAGCTCCTACGAGCAGTACTTC

d_call: -
j_call: TRBJ1-6
v_call: TRBV19
clone_size: many
cdr3_aa: CASRTQTTPLHF
cdr3_nt: TGTGCCAGTCGAACACAAACGACACCCCTCCACTTT

d_call: TRBD2
j_call: TRBJ2-3
v_call: TRBV7-2
clone_size: -
cdr3_aa: CASSRGGPGKDTQYF
cdr3_nt: TGTGCCAGCAGCCGGGGGGGGCCGGGCAAAGATACGCAGTATTTT

d_call: -
j_call: TRBJ2-3
v_call: TRBV20-1
clone_size: many
cdr3_aa: CSAPARGTDTQYF
cdr3_nt: TGCAGTGCTCCCGCCAGGGGCACAGATACGCAGTATTTT

d_call: -
j_call: TRBJ1-5
v_call: TRBV7-2
clone_size: many
cdr3_aa: CASSPGGASNQPQHF
cdr3_nt: TGTGCCAGCAGCCCCGGAGGGGCCAGCAATCAGCCCCAGCATTTT

d_call: -
j_call: TRBJ1-2
v_call: TRBV5-1
clone_size: -
cdr3_aa: CASSLGGDYGYTF
cdr3_nt: TGCGCCAGCAGCTTGGGGGGTGACTATGGCTACACCTTC

d_call: -
j_call: TRBJ2-2
v_call: TRBV11-1
clone_size: many
cdr3_aa: CASSRNRLNTGELFF
cdr3_nt: TGTGCCAGCAGTAGAAACAGGTTAAACACCGGGGAGCTGTTTTTT

d_call: -
j_call: TRBJ2-1
v_call: TRBV5-4
clone_size: once
cdr3_aa: CASSLSQGGEQFF
cdr3_nt: TGTGCCAGCAGCTTGTCTCAGGGCGGTGAGCAGTTCTTC

d_call: TRBD1
j_call: TRBJ1-6
v_call: TRBV20-1
clone_size: -
cdr3_aa: CSARGNRGQMNNSPLHF
cdr3_nt: TGCAGTGCTAGAGGAAACAGGGGGCAGATGAACAATTCACCCCTCCACTTT

d_call: -
j_call: TRBJ1-1
v_call: TRBV4-1
clone_size: many
cdr3_aa: CASSQDFWSEAFF
cdr3_nt: TGCGCCAGCAGCCAAGATTTTTGGTCTGAAGCTTTCTTT